Sequencing of this T cell receptor beta chain was carried out in a study of T-cell memory formation after mild COVID-19 (dated by TCRdb to the early 2020s). Study-level background: Most TCR sequence clusters were specific to one of the two donors. In two donors, T-cell clones that expanded and contracted after mild COVID-19 were tracked by sequencing TCRalpha and TCRbeta repertoires over time. Two young, previously healthy adult volunteers made up the cohort, one male and one female.

Worth noting for this clonotype: Its antigen is not yet known. Base qualities are not provided; no much larger clone lies one nucleotide away.

Counted from cysteine to phenylalanine, this CDR3 has 16 amino acids. Only CDR3 DNA is held: 48 bases, read in frame from base 1. Beyond this particular receptor, the publication reports: Some responding clones were detected in pre-infection memory, suggesting pre-existing cross-reactive memory T cells joined the SARS-CoV-2 response. Only a couple of mild cases were covered in the study, and larger cohorts including severe cases with pre-infection samples were considered necessary. SARS-CoV-2 specificity of the second-wave clones peaking on day 37 was not confirmed. Clones contracting from day 15 to 85 had balanced CD4/CD8 phenotypes, while a second wave expanding from day 15 to 37 was biased towards CD4+. Contracting CD4+ clones turned up mainly in the CM and EM memory subsets, whereas EMRA was where CD8+ clones were enriched.

Ficoll-Paque density gradient centrifugation was the method used to isolate PBMCs. Instrument used: Illumina NovaSeq 6000. TCRalpha and TCRbeta cDNA libraries were built by 5'RACE with constant-segment primers, adding sample barcodes and unique molecular identifiers. Trizol reagent was used to extract RNA from every sample. Library amplification was performed in two PCR steps, and a second sample barcode and Illumina TruSeq adapters were introduced in the second step. The libraries were sequenced on an Illumina NovaSeq using 2 x 150 bp paired-end reads. In the source study's methods: Demultiplexing of reads and collapsing into UMI-guided consensus sequences were performed with migec v1.2.7. Using mixcr v2.1.11, the UMI consensuses were aligned to TRA and TRB V and J templates and assembled into clonotypes. A clonotype was counted as expanded or contracted only when both edgeR and NoisET called the clonotype significant, with the noise models trained on biological replicates. For edgeR calls, the cutoffs were a false discovery rate-adjusted p below 0.01 and a log2 fold-change threshold of 1. As an exploratory analysis of dynamics, max-normalized trajectories of the 1000 most abundant clonotypes were examined by PCA with hierarchical clustering. Separately sequenced CD4+ and CD8+ repertoires were used to assign a CD4 or CD8 phenotype to each responding clone. TCRdb handled the public reads itself, with Q25 trimming in fastp and clone calling in MiXCR, and kept productive beta chains. Merged by CDR3 protein, the rows form single entries marked with the most common genes and DNA. The authors' filters were not applied to this entry. The sample has hundreds of thousands of distinct CDR3 sequences on record, about 20% of them singletons. Clones ranked in the top ten supply about an eighth of the sample.

Sequenced: PBMCs or a T cell subset sorted from them (not recorded which). The chain links TRBV21-1 with TRBJ1-6; the DNA was not compared with TRBD1, the D call given in the table. TRBV21-1 is a documented pseudogene. The source of this sequence is an adult woman who had mild COVID-19 (a few samples of this study predate the infection). The sample titles of this study are shuffled in the database, so cell type and time point are left out; the donor was told from shared clones. The nucleotide sequence is given as TGTGCCAGCAGGGAAACGGACGGGGGGTTCGTGGCACCCCTCCACTTT. It specifies CASRETDGGFVAPLHF.